Shown below are 6 T cell receptor beta chains from a single sample sequenced in a study of T cell responses to AZD1222 COVID-19 vaccine. Clones were sequenced by immunoSEQ multiplex PCR, and TCRdb holds only the in-frame ones, with some missing. The sample includes about 150,000 clones, less than 95% of them seen just once. The sample in question was peripheral blood, obtained on day 0 of AZD1222 vaccination. These receptors all stem from an adult in good health.

The chain links TRBV10-3 to TRBJ1-5, with TRBD1 identical over 7 bases. Germline V gene data show CDR1 as ENHRY and CDR2 as SYGVKD. This CDR3 spans 13 amino acids. V gave up 6 bases and J gave up 5 bases; unmatched junction bases: 4. Written as DNA, the CDR3 is TGTGCCATCAGCATCAGGGGGGATCAGCCCCAGCATTTT. Its protein is CAISIRGDQPQHF.

The chain uses TRBV9 and TRBJ2-1, with D perhaps TRBD2 (6 bases). The CDR3 totals 16 residues. V lost 0 bases and J lost 3, with 13 bases in between. Germline values: CDR1 SGDLS, CDR2 YYNGEE. CDR3: CASSVARGTDYNEQFF. Written as DNA, the CDR3 is TGTGCCAGCAGCGTAGCACGGGGGACCGACTACAATGAGCAGTTCTTC.

CDR3: CASSGLPIGGQQPNTEAFF. In DNA form, the CDR3 reads TGTGCCAGCTCGGGGCTCCCAATAGGGGGCCAACAACCGAACACTGAAGCTTTCTTT. The chain has TRBV18 and TRBJ1-1; 7 positions match TRBD1. Germline V CDR1 and CDR2: KGHSH, LQKENI. The CDR3 is made up of 19 amino acids. V lost 6 bases and J lost 1; bases outside the gene matches: 20.

The J gene is TRBJ2-7, the V gene TRBV3-1 (or the pseudogene TRBV3-2), with TRBD2 matching 9 bases. The CDR3 covers 14 residues. Trimming cost V 1 base and J 7 bases; bases outside gene matches: 5. Germline lookup yields CDR1 LGHDT and CDR2 YNNKEL (reference sequence). CDR3 in DNA: TGTGCCAGCAGCCAAGTAGCGGGGGTCGGAGAGCAGTACTTC. Translation gives CASSQVAGVGEQYF.

This clone was observed once. V usage is TRBV29-1 and J usage is TRBJ2-5; 8 nucleotides agree with TRBD2. The CDR3 totals 14 residues. The V and J ends lost 7 bases and 4 bases, in that order; junction bases with no gene match: 11. CDR1 is SQVTM and CDR2 is ANQGSEA in the germline V gene. The CDR3, as DNA: TGCAGCGCCCTTATCGGGGGGGCCGGAGAGACCCAGTACTTC. It translates to CSALIGGAGETQYF. The full variable domain, in which reference TRBV29-1 and TRBJ2-5 provide the parts outside the CDR3, is SAVISQKPSRDICQRGTSLTIQCQVDSQVTMMFWYRQQPGQSLTLIATANQGSEATYESGFVIDKFPISRPNLTFSTLTVSNMSPEDSSIYLCSALIGGAGETQYFGPGTRLLVL.

V is TRBV29-1 and J is TRBJ2-1; TRBD1 matches 9 bases. CDR1 and CDR2 from the germline V gene are SQVTM and ANQGSEA. CDR3 length equals 15 residues. Trimming took 1 base from V and 6 from J; bases not matched to a gene: 7. The CDR3 sequence is CSVEGPGQGPNEQFF. The CDR3 DNA reads as TGCAGCGTTGAAGGCCCGGGACAGGGACCCAATGAGCAGTTCTTC.